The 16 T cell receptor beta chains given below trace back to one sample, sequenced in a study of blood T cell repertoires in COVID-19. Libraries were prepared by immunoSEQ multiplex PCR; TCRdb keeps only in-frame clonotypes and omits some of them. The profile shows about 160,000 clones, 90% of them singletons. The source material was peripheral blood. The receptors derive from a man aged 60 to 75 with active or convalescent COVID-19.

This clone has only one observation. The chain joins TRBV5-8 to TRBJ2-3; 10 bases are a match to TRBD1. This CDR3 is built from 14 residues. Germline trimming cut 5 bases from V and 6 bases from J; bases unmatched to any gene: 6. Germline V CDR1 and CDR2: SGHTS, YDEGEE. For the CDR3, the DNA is TGTGCCAGCAGTTCCGGGACAGGGGACGATACGCAGTATTTT. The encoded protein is CASSSGTGDDTQYF. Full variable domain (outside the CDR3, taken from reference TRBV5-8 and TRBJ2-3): EAGVTQSPTHLIKTRGQQATLRCSPISGHTSVYWYQQALGLGLQFLLWYDEGEERNRGNFPPRFSGRQFPNYSSELNVNALELEDSALYLCASSSGTGDDTQYFGPGTRLTVL.

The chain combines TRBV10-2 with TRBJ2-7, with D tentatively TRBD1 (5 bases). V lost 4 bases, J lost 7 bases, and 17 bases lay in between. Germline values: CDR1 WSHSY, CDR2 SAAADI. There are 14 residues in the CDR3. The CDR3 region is CASSGTVRRGEQYF. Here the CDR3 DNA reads TGCGCCAGCAGTGGAACAGTACGAAGGGGAGAGCAGTACTTC.

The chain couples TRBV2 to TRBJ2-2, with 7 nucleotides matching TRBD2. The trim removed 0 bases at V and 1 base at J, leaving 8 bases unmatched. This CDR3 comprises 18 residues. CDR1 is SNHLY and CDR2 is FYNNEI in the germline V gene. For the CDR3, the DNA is TGTGCCAGCAGTGAAGCGCTTACCCGCGGGGGGAACACCGGGGAGCTGTTTTTT. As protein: CASSEALTRGGNTGELFF.

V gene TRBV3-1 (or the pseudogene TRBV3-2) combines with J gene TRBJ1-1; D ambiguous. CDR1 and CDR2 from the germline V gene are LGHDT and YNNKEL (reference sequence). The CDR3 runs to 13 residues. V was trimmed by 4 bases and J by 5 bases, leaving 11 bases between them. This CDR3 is CASSREEGTEAFF. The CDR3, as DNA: TGTGCCAGCAGCCGCGAGGAGGGAACTGAAGCTTTCTTT.

CDR3: CASSSPGKNSPLHF. Here the CDR3 DNA reads TGTGCCAGCAGCTCCCCCGGGAAAAATTCACCCCTCCACTTT. The chain joins TRBV11-2 to TRBJ1-6; no reliable D call. Between the trimmed V and J ends, which lost 4 bases and 7 bases, there was a span of 11 bases. Germline CDR1 and CDR2: SGHAT and FQNNGV. This CDR3 contains 14 residues.

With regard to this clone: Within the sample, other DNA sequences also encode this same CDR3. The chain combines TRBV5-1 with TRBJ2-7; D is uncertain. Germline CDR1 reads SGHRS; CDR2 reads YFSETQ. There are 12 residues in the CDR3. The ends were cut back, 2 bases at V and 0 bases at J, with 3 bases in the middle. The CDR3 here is CASSFSSYEQYF. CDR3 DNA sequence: TGCGCCAGCAGCTTCAGCTCCTACGAGCAGTACTTC. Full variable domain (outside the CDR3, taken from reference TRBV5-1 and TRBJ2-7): KAGVTQTPRYLIKTRGQQVTLSCSPISGHRSVSWYQQTPGQGLQFLFEYFSETQRNKGNFPGRFSGRQFSNSRSEMNVSTLELGDSALYLCASSFSSYEQYFGPGTRLTVT.

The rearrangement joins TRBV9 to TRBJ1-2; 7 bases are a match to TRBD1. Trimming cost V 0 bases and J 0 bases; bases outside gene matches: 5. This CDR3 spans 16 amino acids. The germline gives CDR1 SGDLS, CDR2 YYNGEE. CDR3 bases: TGTGCCAGCAGCGTAGTGAGGACAGGTTCTAACTATGGCTACACCTTC. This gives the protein CASSVVRTGSNYGYTF.

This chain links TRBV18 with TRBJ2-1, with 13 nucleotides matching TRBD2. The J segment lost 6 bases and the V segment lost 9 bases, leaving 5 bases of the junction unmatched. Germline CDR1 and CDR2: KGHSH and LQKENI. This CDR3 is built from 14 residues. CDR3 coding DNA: TGTGCCAGTTTCGGACTAGCGGGAGTCAATGAGCAGTTCTTC. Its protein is CASFGLAGVNEQFF.

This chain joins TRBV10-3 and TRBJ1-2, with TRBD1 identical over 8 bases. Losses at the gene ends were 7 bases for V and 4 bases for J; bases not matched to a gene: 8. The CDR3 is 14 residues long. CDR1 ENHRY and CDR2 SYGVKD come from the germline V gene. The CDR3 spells CAINVQGEGYGYTF. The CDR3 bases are TGTGCCATCAACGTACAGGGGGAGGGCTATGGCTACACCTTC.

CDR3 sequence: CASSLATGVNYGYTF. CDR3 coding DNA: TGCGCCAGCAGCTTGGCGACAGGGGTTAACTATGGCTACACCTTC. The chain has TRBV5-1 and TRBJ1-2; 8 bases align to TRBD1. Losses at the gene ends were 0 bases for V and 1 base for J; bases not matched to a gene: 2. The CDR3 length is 15 residues. The germline V gene encodes CDR1 SGHRS and CDR2 YFSETQ.

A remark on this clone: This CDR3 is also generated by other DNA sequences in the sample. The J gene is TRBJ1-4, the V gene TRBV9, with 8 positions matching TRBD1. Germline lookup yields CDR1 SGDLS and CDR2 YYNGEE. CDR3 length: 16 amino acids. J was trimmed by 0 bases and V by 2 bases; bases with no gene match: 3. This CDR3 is CASSVAGGTTNEKLFF. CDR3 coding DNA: TGTGCCAGCAGCGTGGCAGGGGGCACAACTAATGAAAAACTGTTTTTT.

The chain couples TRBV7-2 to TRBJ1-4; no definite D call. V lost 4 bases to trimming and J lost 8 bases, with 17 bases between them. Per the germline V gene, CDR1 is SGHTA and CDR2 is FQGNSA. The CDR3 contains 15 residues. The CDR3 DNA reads TGTGCCAGCAGCTCTAACGTTGGGAGCCGCGAAAAACTGTTTTTT. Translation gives CASSSNVGSREKLFF.

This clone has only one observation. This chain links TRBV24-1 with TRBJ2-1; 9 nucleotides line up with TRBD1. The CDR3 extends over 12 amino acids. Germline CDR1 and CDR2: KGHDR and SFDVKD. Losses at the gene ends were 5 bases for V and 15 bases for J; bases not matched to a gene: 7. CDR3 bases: TGTGCCACCAGTGGCATAACAGGGGGCACGTTCTTC. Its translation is CATSGITGGTFF.

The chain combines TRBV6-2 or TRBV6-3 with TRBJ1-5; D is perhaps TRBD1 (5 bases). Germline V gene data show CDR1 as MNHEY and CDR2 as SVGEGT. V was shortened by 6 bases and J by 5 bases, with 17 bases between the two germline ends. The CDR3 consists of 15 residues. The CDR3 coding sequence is TGTGCCAGCAGCCCCCGGGCGCGGGGGGATCAGCCCCAGCATTTT. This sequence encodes CASSPRARGDQPQHF.

As DNA, the CDR3 is TGTGCCAGCAGCTACACCACGATTGAGCAGTTCTTC. The encoded protein is CASSYTTIEQFF. The chain has TRBV7-8 and TRBJ2-1; D is unresolved. Trimming removed 4 bases from V and 9 bases from J, with 10 bases in between. Germline CDR1 is SGHVS and CDR2 is FQNEAQ. The CDR3 contains 12 residues.

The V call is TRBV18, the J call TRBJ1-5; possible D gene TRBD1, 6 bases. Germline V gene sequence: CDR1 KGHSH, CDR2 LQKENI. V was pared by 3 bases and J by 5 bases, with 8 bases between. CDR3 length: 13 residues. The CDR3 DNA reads TGTGCCAGCTCACCGGACAGAGATCAGCCCCAGCATTTT. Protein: CASSPDRDQPQHF.